This T cell receptor (beta chain) originates from a study of OX40 agonist ivuxolimab in advanced cancers. Findings and caveats of the study: The mean number of expanded clones was higher in CD8+ T cells than in CD4+. At 0.1-3.0 mg/kg, partial responders had clonal expansion among the lowest observed. No antigen was identified for the clonally expanded peripheral T cells.

Trimming shortened V by 0 bases and J by 7 bases, and 6 bases separated the two germline ends. The CDR3 runs 13 residues. Germline V gives CDR1 MGHRA, CDR2 YSYEKL. Peripheral blood came from all dose cohorts at three timepoints. Some clones are missing from TCRdb's copy, which holds only in-frame ones; the method was immunoSEQ multiplex PCR. Among about 88,000 clones, around 83% were seen once, and the ten largest hold approximately 0.22%. In regard to this clone: Its antigen is still unknown.

Sequences were derived from CD4+ or CD8+ T cells sorted from blood, sampled in a trial of the OX40 agonist ivuxolimab. This chain connects TRBV4-1 to TRBJ1-4; D call uncertain. The sequence was obtained from an adult with an advanced solid tumor such as melanoma, head and neck, liver or kidney cancer. This chain's CDR3 is CASSQDRTEKLFF. The DNA for the CDR3 is TGCGCCAGCAGCCAAGATCGGACTGAAAAACTGTTTTTT.